The 15 T cell receptor beta chains presented below share a single source sample, sequenced in a study of T cells in Graves' hyperthyroidism and ophthalmopathy (dated by TCRdb to about 2019). Receptor amplification or capture employed multiplex PCR. The instrument given in TCRdb is Illumina HiSeq 2000. The TCR beta CDR3 regions were amplified from the RNA transcripts. For the first round of RT-PCR on the TCR CDR3, the HTBI primer set was used together with the Qiagen OneStep RT-PCR kit. TCRdb reworked the public reads: Q25 trimming with fastp, MiXCR clone assembly, productive beta chains retained. Entries are consolidated by CDR3 protein sequence, retaining the most common genes and DNA. The sample profile shows approximately 530,000 distinct CDR3 sequences; around 15% of them were found once. Jointly, the top ten make up 18% of the sample. Sequencing used blood. The receptors come from a woman under 30 with Graves' hyperthyroidism.

With respect to this clonotype: The germline gene is not matched at one end of the junction; a read error may be the cause. The chain has TRBV15 and TRBJ2-1, with D possibly matching TRBD1 (6 bases). Germline lookup yields CDR1 LNHNV and CDR2 YYDKDF (reference sequence). This CDR3 is 17 amino acids long. CDR3 sequence reads: CAISREAAWDTYNEQFF. CDR3 nucleotide sequence: TGTGCCATCAGCAGAGAGGCAGCGTGGGACACCTACAATGAGCAGTTCTTC.

Of note for this clonotype: One end of the junction is discordant with germline, which a read error may explain. This chain joins TRBV7-2 and TRBJ1-2; D might be TRBD1 (6 bases). Germline lookup yields CDR1 SGHTA and CDR2 FQGNSA. This CDR3 contains 15 residues. CDR3 sequence (DNA): TGTGCCAGCAGTTTTAAACAGGAAACATCGGGGGGCTCCACCTTC. It is translated as CASSFKQETSGGSTF.

The chain uses TRBV24-1 and TRBJ2-6; D is unclear. Looked up from germline, CDR1 is KGHDR and CDR2 is SFDVKD. Trimming took off 1 base at V and 1 base at J, with 7 bases between the two ends. The CDR3 runs 16 residues. CDR3 residues: CATSDFSGSGANVLTF. CDR3 coding DNA: TGTGCCACCAGTGATTTCTCCGGGTCTGGGGCCAACGTCCTGACTTTC.

This clonotype appeared once. This may stem from a read error, because a much larger clone lies one nucleotide away. This chain connects TRBV7-9 to TRBJ2-1, with 7 bases that match TRBD2. The CDR3 has 15 residues. CDR1 is SEHNR, CDR2 FQNEAQ, per germline (reference sequence). V lost 8 bases and J lost 6; bases outside the gene matches: 13. The CDR3 DNA follows: TGTGCCAGCGGCCCACATTGGGGGAGGGGCAATGAGCAGTTCTTC. Translating it yields CASGPHWGRGNEQFF.

This clonotype showed up many times. V gene TRBV11-2 combines with J gene TRBJ2-7, with D possibly TRBD1 on 5 matching bases. Germline V gene data show CDR1 as SGHAT and CDR2 as FQNNGV. The CDR3 covers 15 residues. Trimming stripped 1 base from V and 3 bases from J, with 13 bases between. The CDR3 coding sequence is TGTGCCAGCAGCTTAGCGGCAGGGTCTTACTACGAGCAGTACTTC. Its protein product is CASSLAAGSYYEQYF.

Notes on this clonotype: It may be a read error: a sequence one base away is much more abundant. This chain joins TRBV24-1 and TRBJ2-5, with D possibly being TRBD2 (6 bases). Trimming cost V 5 bases and J 1 base, with 10 bases left between them. The CDR3 totals 14 residues. Germline lookup yields CDR1 KGHDR and CDR2 SFDVKD. The CDR3 DNA reads TGTGCCACCAGTGGTAGGGAGGCCCAAGAGACCCAGTACTTC. It translates to CATSGREAQETQYF.

This clonotype was counted ten times or more. It may be a read error: a sequence one base away is much more abundant. The chain joins TRBV12-3 or TRBV12-4 to TRBJ2-5; D ambiguous. The CDR3 has 11 amino acids. The germline V and J ends were trimmed by 6 bases and 4 bases, with 6 bases remaining between them. CDR3 amino acids: CASSFAETQYF. CDR3 bases: TGTGCCAGCAGCTTTGCAGAGACCCAGTACTTC.

This clonotype has a handful of counts. The chain recombines TRBV7-6 with TRBJ1-5; D remains ambiguous. The V gene's germline CDR1 is SGHVS and CDR2 FNYEAQ. Trimming removed 0 bases from V and 3 bases from J, with 9 bases in between. The CDR3 contains 15 residues. The CDR3 bases are TGTGCCAGCAGCTTAGCGCGCGGAACCAATCAGCCCCAGCATTTT. It is translated as CASSLARGTNQPQHF.

This clonotype has a handful of counts. This chain uses TRBV20-1 with TRBJ1-4; 12 bases align to TRBD1. The V segment lost 3 bases and the J segment 4 bases; nucleotides outside the gene matches: 9. The CDR3 runs to 17 residues. The V gene's germline CDR1 is DFQATT and CDR2 SNEGSKA (reference sequence). This chain's CDR3 is CSASGDRGLRVNEKLFF. The CDR3 coding sequence is TGCAGTGCTAGCGGGGACAGGGGGCTTCGGGTTAATGAAAAACTGTTTTTT.

This clonotype was counted between two and nine times. V usage is TRBV7-9 and J usage is TRBJ2-5; D remains ambiguous. Per the germline V gene, CDR1 is SEHNR and CDR2 is FQNEAQ (reference sequence). V lost 0 bases and J 4 bases, leaving 15 bases between the germline ends. The length of the CDR3 is 16 residues. This CDR3 is CASSLAPGRFLETQYF. The CDR3 DNA follows: TGTGCCAGCAGCTTAGCCCCGGGCCGCTTTTTAGAGACCCAGTACTTC.

The chain couples TRBV6-4 to TRBJ2-6; D uncertain. V lost 2 bases and J lost 4, with 6 bases in between. The CDR3 contains 14 residues. Germline CDR1 reads MRHNA; CDR2 reads SNTAGT. The CDR3: CASSDQLGANVLTF. CDR3 DNA sequence: TGTGCCAGCAGTGACCAATTGGGGGCCAACGTCCTGACTTTC.

The gene calls are TRBV5-4 and TRBJ2-2; 8 bases are shared with TRBD1. The V segment lost 3 bases and the J segment 2 bases; nucleotides outside the gene matches: 6. Germline V gene data show CDR1 as SGHNT and CDR2 as YYREEE (reference sequence). The CDR3 spans 16 residues. This CDR3 is CASSSNQGANTGELFF. The CDR3 region has the DNA TGTGCCAGCAGCTCAAATCAGGGGGCCAACACCGGGGAGCTGTTTTTT.

Many counts were recorded for this clonotype. V usage is TRBV2 and J usage is TRBJ1-2; 11 nucleotides agree with TRBD1. Per germline, CDR1 SNHLY and CDR2 FYNNEI. V lost 3 bases to trimming and J lost 4 bases; unmatched junction nucleotides: 4. The CDR3 runs 15 residues. The CDR3 reads CASSDGQGAGYGYTF. The CDR3 nucleotides are TGTGCCAGCAGTGACGGACAGGGGGCTGGCTATGGCTACACCTTC.

At least ten counts were recorded for this clonotype. The CDR3 coding sequence is TGTGCCACCAGCACCAGACAGGGGAAAGAGACCCAGTACTTC. Translation: CATSTRQGKETQYF. The chain uses TRBV15 and TRBJ2-5; TRBD1 matches 8 bases. Germline trimming cut 4 bases from V and 3 bases from J; bases unmatched to any gene: 4. Per the germline V gene, CDR1 is LNHNV and CDR2 is YYDKDF (reference sequence). The CDR3 extends over 14 amino acids.

This clonotype was seen only a few times. The chain couples TRBV20-1 to TRBJ1-5; D is unclear. Germline V CDR1 and CDR2: DFQATT, SNEGSKA (reference sequence). Trimming left V 0 bases short and J 9 bases short, with 15 bases between. The CDR3 is made up of 14 amino acids. CDR3 DNA: TGCAGTGCTAGAGATGCGTCGGGTTTTTGGCCCCAGCATTTT. This translates into CSARDASGFWPQHF.